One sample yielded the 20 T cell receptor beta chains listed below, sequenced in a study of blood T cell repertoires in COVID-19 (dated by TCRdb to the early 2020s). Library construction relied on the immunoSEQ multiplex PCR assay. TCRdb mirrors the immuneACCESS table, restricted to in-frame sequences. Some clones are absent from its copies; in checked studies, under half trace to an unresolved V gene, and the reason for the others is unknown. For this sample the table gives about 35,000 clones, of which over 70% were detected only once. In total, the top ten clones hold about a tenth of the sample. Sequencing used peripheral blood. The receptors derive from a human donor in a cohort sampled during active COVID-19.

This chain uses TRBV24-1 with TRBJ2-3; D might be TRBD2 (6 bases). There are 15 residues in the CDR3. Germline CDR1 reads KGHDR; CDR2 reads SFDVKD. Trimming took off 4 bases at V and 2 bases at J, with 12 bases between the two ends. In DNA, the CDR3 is TGTGCCACCAGTGAAAATAGCGGTCTCACAGATACGCAGTATTTT. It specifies CATSENSGLTDTQYF.

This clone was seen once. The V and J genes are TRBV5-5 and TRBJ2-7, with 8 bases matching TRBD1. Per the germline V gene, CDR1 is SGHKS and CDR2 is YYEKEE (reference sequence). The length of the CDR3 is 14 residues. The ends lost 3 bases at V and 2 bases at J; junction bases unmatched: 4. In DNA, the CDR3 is TGTGCCAGCAGCTCCCGGGGACAGGCCTACGAGCAGTACTTC. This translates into CASSSRGQAYEQYF.

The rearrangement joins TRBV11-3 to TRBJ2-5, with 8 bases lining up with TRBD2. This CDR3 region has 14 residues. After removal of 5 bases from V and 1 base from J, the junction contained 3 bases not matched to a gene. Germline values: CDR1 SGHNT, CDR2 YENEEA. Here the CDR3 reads CASSRGGSQETQYF. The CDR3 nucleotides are TGTGCCAGCAGCCGGGGGGGCAGCCAAGAGACCCAGTACTTC. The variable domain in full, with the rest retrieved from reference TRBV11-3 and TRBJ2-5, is EAGVVQSPRYKIIEKKQPVAFWCNPISGHNTLYWYLQNLGQGPELLIRYENEEAVDDSQLPKDRFSAERLKGVDSTLKIQPAELGDSAVYLCASSRGGSQETQYFGPGTRLLVL.

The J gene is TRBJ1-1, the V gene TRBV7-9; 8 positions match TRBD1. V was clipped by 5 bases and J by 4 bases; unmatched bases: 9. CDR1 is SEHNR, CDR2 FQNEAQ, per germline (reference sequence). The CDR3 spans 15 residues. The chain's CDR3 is CASSPRTGTVTEAFF. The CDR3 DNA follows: TGTGCCAGCAGCCCGAGGACAGGGACGGTCACTGAAGCTTTCTTT. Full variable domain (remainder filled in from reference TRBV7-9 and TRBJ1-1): DTGVSQNPRHKITKRGQNVTFRCDPISEHNRLYWYRQTLGQGPEFLTYFQNEAQLEKSRLLSDRFSAERPKGSFSTLEIQRTEQGDSAMYLCASSPRTGTVTEAFFGQGTRLTVV.

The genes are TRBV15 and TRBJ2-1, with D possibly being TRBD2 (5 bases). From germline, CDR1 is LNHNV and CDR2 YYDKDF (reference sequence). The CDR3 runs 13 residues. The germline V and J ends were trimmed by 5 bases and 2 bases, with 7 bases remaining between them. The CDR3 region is CATSEGTYNEQFF. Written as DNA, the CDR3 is TGTGCCACCAGCGAGGGAACCTACAATGAGCAGTTCTTC.

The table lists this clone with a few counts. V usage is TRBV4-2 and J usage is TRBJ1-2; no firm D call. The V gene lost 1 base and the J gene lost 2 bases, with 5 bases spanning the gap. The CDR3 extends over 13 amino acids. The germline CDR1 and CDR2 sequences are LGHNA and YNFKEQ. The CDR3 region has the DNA TGTGCCAGCAGCCAAGCCGGGAACTATGGCTACACCTTC. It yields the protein CASSQAGNYGYTF.

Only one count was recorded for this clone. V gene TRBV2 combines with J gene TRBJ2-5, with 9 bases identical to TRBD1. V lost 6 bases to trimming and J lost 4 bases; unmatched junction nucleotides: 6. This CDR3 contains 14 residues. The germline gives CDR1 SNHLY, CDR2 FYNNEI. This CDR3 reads CASRPRTGVETQYF. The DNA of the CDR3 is TGTGCCAGCAGACCCAGGACAGGGGTAGAGACCCAGTACTTC.

The CDR3 coding sequence is TGTGCCAGCAGCCAAGATGGAAGCGGGGCATATACGCAGTATTTT. Its translation is CASSQDGSGAYTQYF. The chain combines TRBV3-1 (or the pseudogene TRBV3-2) with TRBJ2-3, with 7 bases that match TRBD2. Germline V CDR1 and CDR2: LGHDT, YNNKEL (reference sequence). The length of the CDR3 is 15 residues. V trimming: 0 bases; J trimming: 7 bases; junction bases outside the gene matches: 7.

CDR3 sequence (DNA): TGTGCCACCAGCCCCCAGCCAAGGGGCGGGGAGACAGATACGCAGTATTTT. It specifies CATSPQPRGGETDTQYF. The rearrangement links TRBV15 to TRBJ2-3; tentative D call: TRBD2 (6 bases). The germline gives CDR1 LNHNV, CDR2 YYDKDF (reference sequence). CDR3 length: 17 residues. Trimming cost V 5 bases and J 3 bases, with 21 bases left between them.

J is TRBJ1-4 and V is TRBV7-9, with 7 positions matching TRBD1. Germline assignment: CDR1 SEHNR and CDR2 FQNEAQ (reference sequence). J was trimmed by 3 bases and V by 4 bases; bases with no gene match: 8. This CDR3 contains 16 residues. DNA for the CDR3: TGTGCCAGCAGCTCCAACCGCGGGACAGCTAATGAAAAACTGTTTTTT. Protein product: CASSSNRGTANEKLFF.

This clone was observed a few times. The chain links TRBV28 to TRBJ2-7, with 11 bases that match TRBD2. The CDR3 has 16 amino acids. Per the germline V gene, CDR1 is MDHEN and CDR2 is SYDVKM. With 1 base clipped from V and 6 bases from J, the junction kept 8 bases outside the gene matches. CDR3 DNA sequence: TGTGCCAGCAGTTTATATACTAGCGGGGGCCGGGTCGAGCAGTACTTC. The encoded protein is CASSLYTSGGRVEQYF.

CDR3 coding DNA: TGTGCAGCCAGCCCCACGACAGACGAACCCGACAGGGGTGAGCAGTTCTTC. It codes for CAASPTTDEPDRGEQFF. V gene TRBV7-9 combines with J gene TRBJ2-1; 8 positions agree with TRBD1. CDR3 length: 17 residues. Germline CDR1 reads SEHNR; CDR2 reads FQNEAQ (reference sequence).

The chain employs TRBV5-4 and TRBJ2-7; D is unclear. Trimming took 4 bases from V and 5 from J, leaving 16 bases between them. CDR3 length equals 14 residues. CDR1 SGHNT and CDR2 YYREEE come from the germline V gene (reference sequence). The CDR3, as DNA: TGTGCCAGCAGCGACGATCCGAGTCGGGACGAGCAGTACTTC. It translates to CASSDDPSRDEQYF. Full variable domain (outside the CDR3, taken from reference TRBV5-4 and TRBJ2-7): ETGVTQSPTHLIKTRGQQVTLRCSSQSGHNTVSWYQQALGQGPQFIFQYYREEENGRGNFPPRFSGLQFPNYSSELNVNALELDDSALYLCASSDDPSRDEQYFGPGTRLTVT.

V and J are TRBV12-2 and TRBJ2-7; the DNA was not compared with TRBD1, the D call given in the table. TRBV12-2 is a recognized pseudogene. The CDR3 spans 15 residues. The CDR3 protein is CASRPTKGAVYEQYF. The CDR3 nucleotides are TGTGCAAGTCGCCCTACTAAGGGGGCCGTGTACGAGCAGTACTTC.

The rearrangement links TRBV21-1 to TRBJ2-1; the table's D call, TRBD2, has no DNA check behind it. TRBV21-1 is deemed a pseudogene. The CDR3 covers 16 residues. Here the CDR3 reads CASSSLAGAVYNEQFF. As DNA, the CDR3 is TGTGCCAGCAGCTCCTTAGCGGGGGCTGTATACAATGAGCAGTTCTTC.

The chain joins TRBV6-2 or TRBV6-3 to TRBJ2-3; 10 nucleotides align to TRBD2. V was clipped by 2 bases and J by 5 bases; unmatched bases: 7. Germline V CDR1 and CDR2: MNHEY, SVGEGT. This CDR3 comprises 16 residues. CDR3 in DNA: TGTGCCAGCAGTTACGTGGCTAGCGGGGGTCGAGATACGCAGTATTTT. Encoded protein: CASSYVASGGRDTQYF.

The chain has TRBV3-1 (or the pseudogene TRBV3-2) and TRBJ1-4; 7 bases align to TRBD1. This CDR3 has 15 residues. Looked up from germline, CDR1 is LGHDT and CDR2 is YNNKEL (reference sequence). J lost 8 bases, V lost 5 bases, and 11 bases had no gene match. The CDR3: CASSEYRGLTEKLFF. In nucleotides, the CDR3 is TGTGCCAGCAGCGAATACAGGGGCCTCACGGAAAAACTGTTTTTT.

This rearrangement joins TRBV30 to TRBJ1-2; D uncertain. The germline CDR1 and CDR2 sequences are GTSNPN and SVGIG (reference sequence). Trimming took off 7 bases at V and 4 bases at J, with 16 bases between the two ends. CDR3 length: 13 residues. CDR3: CASSPRGTYGYTF. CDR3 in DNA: TGTGCCTCCTCCCCCCGGGGTACCTATGGCTACACCTTC. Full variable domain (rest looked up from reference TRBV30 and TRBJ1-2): SQTIHQWPATLVQPVGSPLSLECTVEGTSNPNLYWYRQAAGRGLQLLFYSVGIGQISSEVPQNLSASRPQDRQFILSSKKLLLSDSGFYLCASSPRGTYGYTFGSGTRLTVV.

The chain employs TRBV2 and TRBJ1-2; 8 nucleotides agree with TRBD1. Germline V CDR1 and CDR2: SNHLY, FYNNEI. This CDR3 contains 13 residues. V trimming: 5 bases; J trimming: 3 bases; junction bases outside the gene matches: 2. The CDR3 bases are TGTGCCAGCAGTCAACAGGGGGACTATGGCTACACCTTC. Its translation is CASSQQGDYGYTF.

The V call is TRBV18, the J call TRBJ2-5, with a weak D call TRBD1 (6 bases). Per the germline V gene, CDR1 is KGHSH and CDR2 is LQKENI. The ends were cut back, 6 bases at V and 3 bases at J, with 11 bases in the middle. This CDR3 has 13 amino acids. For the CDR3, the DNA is TGTGCCAGCTCGGCCGGGACAAAAGAGACCCAGTACTTC. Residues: CASSAGTKETQYF.